Listed below are T cell receptor beta chains from one sample, sequenced in a study of blood T cell repertoires in COVID-19. Libraries were prepared by immunoSEQ multiplex PCR; TCRdb keeps only in-frame clonotypes and omits some of them. Of about 240,000 clones in the sample, 75% to 90% are singletons; the top ten hold 7.2%. Sequencing was done on a sample of peripheral blood. All receptors derive from a man in his 60s who had recovered from COVID-19. CDR3s include the opening cysteine and the closing phenylalanine or tryptophan. D genes are given only for firm matches. Clone size appears in some rows only: once, few, many, or a class for an expanded clone.

D gene: TRBD2; clone size: -; J gene: TRBJ2-1; V gene: TRBV13; CDR3 protein: CASSLVLAHNEQFF; CDR3 DNA: TGTGCCAGCAGCTTAGTACTAGCGCACAATGAGCAGTTCTTC
D gene: -; clone size: -; J gene: TRBJ2-2; V gene: TRBV11-2; CDR3 protein: CASSRKTVLATGELFF; CDR3 DNA: TGTGCCAGCAGCCGTAAGACAGTTTTGGCCACCGGGGAGCTGTTTTTT
D gene: -; clone size: -; J gene: TRBJ2-5; V gene: TRBV5-1; CDR3 protein: CASSLFTGQEETQYF; CDR3 DNA: TGCGCCAGCAGCTTGTTTACAGGGCAGGAAGAGACCCAGTACTTC
D gene: -; clone size: -; J gene: TRBJ2-1; V gene: TRBV4-1; CDR3 protein: CASSQVPVSYNEQFF; CDR3 DNA: TGCGCCAGCAGCCAAGTCCCAGTCTCCTACAATGAGCAGTTCTTC
D gene: TRBD2; clone size: -; J gene: TRBJ2-7; V gene: TRBV10-3; CDR3 protein: CATSALAGLTYEQYF; CDR3 DNA: TGTGCCACCAGTGCCTTAGCGGGGCTAACCTACGAGCAGTACTTC
D gene: -; clone size: once; J gene: TRBJ2-7; V gene: TRBV11-2; CDR3 protein: CASSSRRVEQYF; CDR3 DNA: TGTGCCAGCAGCTCCCGCAGGGTCGAGCAGTACTTC
D gene: -; clone size: once; J gene: TRBJ1-1; V gene: TRBV6-1; CDR3 protein: CASSEFRLYTEAFF; CDR3 DNA: TGTGCCAGCAGTGAGTTTCGGTTGTACACTGAAGCTTTCTTT
D gene: -; clone size: -; J gene: TRBJ1-1; V gene: TRBV3-1/TRBV3-2; CDR3 protein: CASSLGGRSVNTEAFF; CDR3 DNA: TGTGCCAGCAGCCTAGGAGGGAGGTCAGTGAACACTGAAGCTTTCTTT
D gene: -; clone size: -; J gene: TRBJ1-2; V gene: TRBV6-5; CDR3 protein: CASSPRSYGYTF; CDR3 DNA: TGTGCCAGCAGTCCTAGGAGTTATGGCTACACCTTC
D gene: -; clone size: -; J gene: TRBJ1-1; V gene: TRBV3-1/TRBV3-2; CDR3 protein: CASSPPSVGGLWMNTEAFF; CDR3 DNA: TGTGCCAGCAGCCCCCCCTCGGTAGGGGGTCTTTGGATGAACACTGAAGCTTTCTTT
D gene: TRBD1; clone size: -; J gene: TRBJ2-2; V gene: TRBV7-8; CDR3 protein: CASSLNRGRFDGELFF; CDR3 DNA: TGTGCCAGCAGCTTGAACAGGGGGCGCTTCGACGGGGAGCTGTTTTTT
D gene: -; clone size: -; J gene: TRBJ1-2; V gene: TRBV19; CDR3 protein: CARRPTVNYGYTF; CDR3 DNA: TGTGCCCGCCGCCCGACAGTCAACTATGGCTACACCTTC
D gene: TRBD2; clone size: once; J gene: TRBJ2-1; V gene: TRBV6-4; CDR3 protein: CASSPSGAGDEQFF; CDR3 DNA: TGTGCCAGCAGTCCTAGCGGGGCGGGCGATGAGCAGTTCTTC
D gene: -; clone size: -; J gene: TRBJ1-6; V gene: TRBV3-1/TRBV3-2; CDR3 protein: CASSQDHGRNSPLHF; CDR3 DNA: TGTGCCAGCAGCCAAGATCACGGGAGGAATTCACCCCTCCACTTT
D gene: -; clone size: -; J gene: TRBJ1-1; V gene: TRBV7-9; CDR3 protein: CASKRQNPEAFF; CDR3 DNA: TGTGCCAGCAAAAGACAGAACCCTGAAGCTTTCTTT
D gene: TRBD1; clone size: -; J gene: TRBJ2-3; V gene: TRBV2; CDR3 protein: CASRGRTGGTDTQYF; CDR3 DNA: TGTGCCAGCAGGGGGCGGACAGGAGGCACAGATACGCAGTATTTT
D gene: TRBD2; clone size: -; J gene: TRBJ2-7; V gene: TRBV13; CDR3 protein: CASSLMAAGGPHEQYF; CDR3 DNA: TGTGCCAGCAGCTTAATGGCGGCGGGGGGGCCCCACGAGCAGTACTTC
D gene: -; clone size: -; J gene: TRBJ1-5; V gene: TRBV6-2/TRBV6-3; CDR3 protein: CASSYEGLKPQHF; CDR3 DNA: TGTGCCAGCAGTTACGAAGGACTAAAGCCCCAGCATTTT
D gene: -; clone size: -; J gene: TRBJ2-7; V gene: TRBV6-5; CDR3 protein: CASSRNSQGSEQYF; CDR3 DNA: TGTGCCAGCAGCCGTAACTCACAGGGCTCCGAGCAGTACTTC
D gene: TRBD2; clone size: -; J gene: TRBJ2-3; V gene: TRBV10-3; CDR3 protein: CAISELAGGTDTQYF; CDR3 DNA: TGTGCCATCAGTGAGCTAGCGGGGGGGACAGATACGCAGTATTTT
D gene: -; clone size: -; J gene: TRBJ2-4; V gene: TRBV5-1; CDR3 protein: CASSLEGGGSHLSGKNIQYF; CDR3 DNA: TGCGCCAGCAGCTTGGAGGGAGGCGGGTCACACCTTAGCGGCAAAAACATTCAGTACTTC
D gene: TRBD1; clone size: few; J gene: TRBJ1-6; V gene: TRBV7-8; CDR3 protein: CASSRDGQGISYNSPLHF; CDR3 DNA: TGTGCCAGCAGCCGAGACGGACAGGGGATCTCCTATAATTCACCCCTCCACTTT
D gene: TRBD1; clone size: once; J gene: TRBJ1-1; V gene: TRBV19; CDR3 protein: CASSSTGATEAFF; CDR3 DNA: TGTGCCAGTAGTTCGACAGGGGCCACTGAAGCTTTCTTT
D gene: -; clone size: -; J gene: TRBJ1-1; V gene: TRBV4-2; CDR3 protein: CASSQEISPGYTEAFF; CDR3 DNA: TGTGCCAGCAGCCAAGAGATTTCCCCGGGTTACACTGAAGCTTTCTTT
D gene: TRBD1; clone size: -; J gene: TRBJ1-2; V gene: TRBV29-1; CDR3 protein: CSVDRAYGYTF; CDR3 DNA: TGCAGCGTGGACAGGGCATATGGCTACACCTTC
D gene: -; clone size: -; J gene: TRBJ2-5; V gene: TRBV14; CDR3 protein: CASRPWGSQETQYF; CDR3 DNA: TGTGCCAGCAGACCTTGGGGCAGCCAAGAGACCCAGTACTTC
D gene: -; clone size: -; J gene: TRBJ2-3; V gene: TRBV5-5; CDR3 protein: CASSYEGGTDTQYF; CDR3 DNA: TGTGCCAGCAGTTACGAGGGGGGGACAGATACGCAGTATTTT
D gene: TRBD1; clone size: -; J gene: TRBJ2-1; V gene: TRBV10-3; CDR3 protein: CAINRGPGEQFF; CDR3 DNA: TGTGCCATCAATAGGGGGCCGGGTGAGCAGTTCTTC
D gene: -; clone size: -; J gene: TRBJ2-3; V gene: TRBV19; CDR3 protein: CASTLDWRTDTQYF; CDR3 DNA: TGTGCCAGTACCCTGGACTGGCGCACAGATACGCAGTATTTT
D gene: TRBD1; clone size: -; J gene: TRBJ2-1; V gene: TRBV6-1; CDR3 protein: CASSETDRGPLNEQFF; CDR3 DNA: TGTGCCAGCAGTGAAACAGACAGGGGGCCACTCAATGAGCAGTTCTTC
D gene: -; clone size: -; J gene: TRBJ1-1; V gene: TRBV24-1; CDR3 protein: CATSRRGNTEAFF; CDR3 DNA: TGTGCCACCAGTCGACGAGGCAACACTGAAGCTTTCTTT
D gene: -; clone size: -; J gene: TRBJ1-4; V gene: TRBV28; CDR3 protein: CASSLRINEKLFF; CDR3 DNA: TGTGCCAGCAGTTTGAGGATCAATGAAAAACTGTTTTTT
D gene: TRBD2; clone size: -; J gene: TRBJ2-2; V gene: TRBV7-2; CDR3 protein: CASRRTRDTGELFF; CDR3 DNA: TGTGCCAGCAGAAGGACTAGAGACACCGGGGAGCTGTTTTTT
D gene: -; clone size: -; J gene: TRBJ2-3; V gene: TRBV11-2; CDR3 protein: CASSLRDSLGQYF; CDR3 DNA: TGTGCCAGCAGCTTGCGGGACTCCTTGGGGCAGTATTTT
D gene: -; clone size: -; J gene: TRBJ2-3; V gene: TRBV12-3/TRBV12-4; CDR3 protein: CASSTGLRDTQYF; CDR3 DNA: TGTGCCAGCAGTACAGGTCTAAGGGATACGCAGTATTTT
D gene: -; clone size: once; J gene: TRBJ2-7; V gene: TRBV2; CDR3 protein: CASKRDNRFDEQYF; CDR3 DNA: TGTGCCAGTAAAAGGGACAACCGTTTTGACGAGCAGTACTTC
D gene: TRBD1; clone size: -; J gene: TRBJ2-7; V gene: TRBV6-6; CDR3 protein: CASSPPFGTETSYEQYF; CDR3 DNA: TGTGCCAGCAGTCCTCCCTTCGGGACAGAAACCTCCTACGAGCAGTACTTC
D gene: -; clone size: few; J gene: TRBJ2-7; V gene: TRBV7-9; CDR3 protein: CASSLAPGDVQSYEQYF; CDR3 DNA: TGTGCCAGCAGCTTAGCCCCAGGGGACGTCCAGTCCTACGAGCAGTACTTC
D gene: TRBD2; clone size: -; J gene: TRBJ2-3; V gene: TRBV23-1; CDR3 protein: CASSQRTSGGVDTQYF; CDR3 DNA: TGCGCCAGCAGTCAACGGACTAGCGGGGGGGTAGATACGCAGTATTTT
D gene: -; clone size: -; J gene: TRBJ1-1; V gene: TRBV28; CDR3 protein: CASTTPARGEAFF; CDR3 DNA: TGTGCCAGCACTACCCCCGCCCGGGGAGAAGCTTTCTTT